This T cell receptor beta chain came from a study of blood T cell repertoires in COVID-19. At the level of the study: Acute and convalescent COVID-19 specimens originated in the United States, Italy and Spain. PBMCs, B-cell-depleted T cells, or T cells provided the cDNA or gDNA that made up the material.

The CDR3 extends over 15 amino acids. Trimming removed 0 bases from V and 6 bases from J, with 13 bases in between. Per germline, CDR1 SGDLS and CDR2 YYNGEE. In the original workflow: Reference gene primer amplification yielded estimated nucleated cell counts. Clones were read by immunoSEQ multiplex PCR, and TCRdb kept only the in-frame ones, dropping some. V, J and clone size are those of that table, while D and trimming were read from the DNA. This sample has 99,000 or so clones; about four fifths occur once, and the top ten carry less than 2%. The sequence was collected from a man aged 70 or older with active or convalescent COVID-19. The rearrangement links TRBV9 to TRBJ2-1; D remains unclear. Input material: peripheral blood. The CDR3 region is CASSVDEFPFNEQFF. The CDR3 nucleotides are TGTGCCAGCAGCGTAGATGAGTTTCCGTTCAATGAGCAGTTCTTC.